The 22 T cell receptor beta chains below all came from one sample that was sequenced in a study of blood T cells in healthy people across ages. Primers used in a second PCR of roughly 6 to 12 cycles were a sample-barcoded 5' primer and a J-beta primer mix. TCRdb processed the 5' RACE reads anew with MiXCR; each CDR3 protein has one entry. The repertoire holds approximately 790,000 distinct CDR3 sequences, with approximately 67% as singletons. The sample was blood. The receptor source for this set is a man aged 25 to 45 in good health.

V usage is TRBV27 and J usage is TRBJ2-1; TRBD2 aligns across 8 bases. The trim removed 6 bases at V and 6 bases at J, leaving 10 bases unmatched. Germline CDR1 MNHEY, CDR2 SMNVEV (reference sequence). This CDR3 has 15 amino acids. The CDR3 DNA is TGTGCCAGCAGCCCCGGGACTAGACGAACCAATGAGCAGTTCTTC. This translates into CASSPGTRRTNEQFF.

The chain combines TRBV10-3 with TRBJ1-6, with D perhaps TRBD1 (6 bases). Trimming left V 7 bases short and J 10 bases short, with 14 bases between. Per germline, CDR1 ENHRY and CDR2 SYGVKD. This CDR3 region has 13 residues. The CDR3 loop reads CAITEGVGSPLHF. Written as DNA, the CDR3 is TGTGCCATCACCGAGGGGGTCGGGTCACCCCTCCACTTT.

The V gene is TRBV7-2, the J gene TRBJ2-7; tentative D call: TRBD1 (7 bases). V was clipped by 2 bases and J by 3 bases, with 14 bases between them. The germline CDR1 and CDR2 sequences are SGHTA and FQGNSA. The CDR3 is 15 residues long. The CDR3 protein is CASSLYRGGNYEQYF. DNA of the CDR3: TGTGCCAGCAGCTTATACAGGGGAGGTAACTACGAGCAGTACTTC.

This sequence joins TRBV14 and TRBJ2-7, with unresolved D. The DNA end lines up better with TRBJ2-5; the J call may be wrong. Germline assignment: CDR1 SGHDN and CDR2 FVKESK. The CDR3 totals 13 residues. The CDR3 protein is CASSANALETQYF. As DNA, the CDR3 is TGTGCCAGCAGCGCCAATGCGTTAGAGACCCAGTACTTC.

The chain links TRBV20-1 to TRBJ2-5; 9 nucleotides match TRBD1. TRBJ2-7 explains the end of the DNA better; the J call may be wrong. The CDR3 length is 14 residues. CDR1 is DFQATT and CDR2 is SNEGSKA in the germline V gene (reference sequence). CDR3 sequence reads: CSARPGQGRYEQYF. The CDR3 nucleotides are TGCAGTGCACGCCCCGGACAGGGGCGATACGAGCAGTACTTC.

V gene TRBV7-7 combines with J gene TRBJ2-3, with TRBD1 matching over 12 bases. The germline CDR1 and CDR2 sequences are SSHAT and FNYEAQ (reference sequence). The CDR3 length is 16 residues. V shed 5 bases, J shed 2 bases, and the junction held 5 bases outside the gene matches. In DNA, the CDR3 is TGTGCCAGCAGCGTCGGGACAGGGGGCTTCACAGATACGCAGTATTTT. It translates to CASSVGTGGFTDTQYF.

This clonotype was seen only a few times. This chain joins TRBV7-3 and TRBJ2-6; perhaps TRBD1 as D (6 bases). Germline-derived CDR1 and CDR2 are SGHTA and FQGTGA. CDR3 length: 15 amino acids. Trimming removed 7 bases from V and 2 bases from J, with 12 bases in between. CDR3 in amino acids: CASMQGKAGANVLTF. The CDR3 nucleotides are TGTGCCAGCATGCAGGGGAAAGCTGGGGCCAACGTCCTGACTTTC.

This clonotype came up a few times. The rearrangement uses TRBV6-2 or TRBV6-3 and TRBJ2-5, with no clear D. V lost 7 bases, J lost 0 bases, and 15 bases lay in between. This CDR3 contains 15 residues. Germline V gives CDR1 MNHEY, CDR2 SVGEGT. DNA for the CDR3: TGTGCCAGCACTCTCTTCGGGCTTCACCAAGAGACCCAGTACTTC. Translating gives CASTLFGLHQETQYF.

The chain is built from TRBV28 and TRBJ2-7, with D uncertain. V lost 5 bases and J lost 6, with 11 bases in between. Per the germline V gene, CDR1 is MDHEN and CDR2 is SYDVKM. The length of the CDR3 is 12 residues. This CDR3 is CASSPLRAEQYF. In DNA, the CDR3 is TGTGCCAGCAGTCCTCTTAGGGCCGAGCAGTACTTC.

The chain is built from TRBV15 and TRBJ2-5; D remains unclear. Germline V CDR1 and CDR2: LNHNV, YYDKDF (reference sequence). Trimming pared 0 bases from V and 2 bases from J, leaving 10 bases between. This CDR3 comprises 15 residues. CDR3: CATSRDRGFQETQYF. The CDR3 DNA is TGTGCCACCAGCAGAGATAGAGGCTTTCAAGAGACCCAGTACTTC.

Notes on this clonotype: One junction end disagrees with the germline gene, perhaps due to a read error. V and J are TRBV10-1 and TRBJ2-6, with TRBD1 matching 8 bases. The CDR3 runs 19 residues. Germline V lookup: CDR1 WNHNN, CDR2 SYGVQD (reference sequence). DNA of the CDR3: TGCGCAAGCACCGATCCCACCGGGACAGGCGGCTCTGGGGCCAACGTCCTGACTTTC. Translating gives CASTDPTGTGGSGANVLTF.

The chain uses TRBV29-1 and TRBJ2-1; TRBD1 aligns across 7 bases. The DNA end is a closer match to TRBJ2-7, so the J assignment may be wrong. The germline gives CDR1 SQVTM, CDR2 ANQGSEA. The CDR3 is made up of 13 amino acids. CDR3 sequence: CSFTGVSYNEQYF. DNA for the CDR3: TGCAGCTTTACAGGGGTCTCCTACAATGAGCAGTACTTC.

The rearrangement uses TRBV10-3 and TRBJ2-1; 8 bases align to TRBD1. This CDR3 has 14 amino acids. J gave up 3 bases and V 10 bases, and 8 bases lay outside the gene matches. Per the germline V gene, CDR1 is ENHRY and CDR2 is SYGVKD. The DNA for the CDR3 is TGTGCCACCCAACAGGGGGTCGACTACAATGAGCAGTTCTTC. It is translated as CATQQGVDYNEQFF.

About this clonotype: A much larger clone differs from this one at a single base, so this may be a read error. The chain carries TRBV7-9 and TRBJ2-7; D is ambiguous. Near its end, the DNA agrees better with TRBJ2-5, so the J call may be wrong. There are 15 residues in the CDR3. Per germline, CDR1 SEHNR and CDR2 FQNEAQ (reference sequence). CDR3 nucleotides: TGTGCCTGCAGCCCGAGTCACGGAAGGGCAGAGACCCAGTACTTC. Translating gives CACSPSHGRAETQYF.

The chain employs TRBV28 and TRBJ2-1, with 11 nucleotides matching TRBD1. Germline CDR1 is MDHEN and CDR2 is SYDVKM. CDR3 length: 17 residues. Trimming at V came to 2 bases and at J to 4 bases, leaving 7 bases not matched to a gene. Here the CDR3 DNA reads TGTGCCAGCAGTTTAATACCGGGACAGGGGGGATACAATGAGCAGTTCTTC. Amino acids: CASSLIPGQGGYNEQFF.

The chain carries TRBV7-9 and TRBJ2-7; D gene ambiguous. CDR3 size: 13 residues. Germline lookup yields CDR1 SEHNR and CDR2 FQNEAQ (reference sequence). The V end was cut by 6 bases, the J end by 7 bases, with 16 bases between. The CDR3: CASSHPIGYEQYF. In nucleotides, the CDR3 is TGTGCCAGCAGTCACCCGATCGGTTATGAGCAGTACTTC.

This chain links TRBV28 with TRBJ2-7; the D is unclear. V lost 2 bases, J lost 0 bases, and 11 bases lay in between. Germline V gene data show CDR1 as MDHEN and CDR2 as SYDVKM. The CDR3 consists of 15 residues. The CDR3 reads CASSLATPSSYEQYF. In DNA form, the CDR3 reads TGTGCCAGCAGTTTAGCTACCCCGAGCTCCTACGAGCAGTACTTC.

Worth noting for this clonotype: A clone one base away is much larger, so this may be a read error. The chain is built from TRBV7-2 and TRBJ2-4; D call uncertain. Germline lookup yields CDR1 SGHTA and CDR2 FQGNSA. The CDR3 has 17 residues. In DNA, the CDR3 is TGTGCCAGCAGCTTACGAACTGTGCTGGGGTCAAAAAACGTTCAGTACTTC. Protein sequence: CASSLRTVLGSKNVQYF.

The V and J genes are TRBV27 and TRBJ2-3; maybe TRBD2 (6 bases). CDR1 and CDR2 from the germline V gene are MNHEY and SMNVEV (reference sequence). The CDR3 is 16 residues long. V lost 3 bases, J lost 3 bases, and 16 bases lay in between. CDR3 in DNA: TGTGCCAGCAGTTTTTCCGACTTAGGGAGGACAGATACGCAGTATTTT. Translating gives CASSFSDLGRTDTQYF.

V usage is TRBV27 and J usage is TRBJ1-4; D gene uncertain. This CDR3 contains 13 residues. Trimming left V 6 bases short and J 11 bases short, with 16 bases between. Germline CDR1 is MNHEY and CDR2 is SMNVEV (reference sequence). CDR3 DNA: TGTGCCAGCAGCTCCTGGGAGTTGGTGAAACTGTTTTTT. As protein: CASSSWELVKLFF. The whole variable domain, remainder taken from reference TRBV27 and TRBJ1-4, is EAQVTQNPRYLITVTGKKLTVTCSQNMNHEYMSWYRQDPGLGLRQIYYSMNVEVTDKGDVPEGYKVSRKEKRNFPLILESPSPNQTSLYFCASSSWELVKLFFGSGTQLSVL.

V and J are TRBV7-9 and TRBJ2-2; 9 nucleotides align to TRBD2. CDR3 length: 17 residues. The junction had 9 bases not matched to a gene; V was cut back by 7 bases and J by 0 bases. Germline CDR1 SEHNR, CDR2 FQNEAQ (reference sequence). This chain's CDR3 is CASILLERGANTGELFF. The CDR3 region has the DNA TGTGCCAGCATTCTGCTCGAGCGGGGGGCGAACACCGGGGAGCTGTTTTTT.

In this sample, this clonotype turned up a few times. This chain links TRBV12-3 or TRBV12-4 with TRBJ2-3, with 8 bases fitting TRBD2. Trimming took 8 bases from V and 1 from J; bases not matched to a gene: 11. This CDR3 is built from 16 residues. The CDR3 DNA reads TGTGCCAGCGGTCAGGCGGGGGGAGAGGGCACAGATACGCAGTATTTT. As protein: CASGQAGGEGTDTQYF.